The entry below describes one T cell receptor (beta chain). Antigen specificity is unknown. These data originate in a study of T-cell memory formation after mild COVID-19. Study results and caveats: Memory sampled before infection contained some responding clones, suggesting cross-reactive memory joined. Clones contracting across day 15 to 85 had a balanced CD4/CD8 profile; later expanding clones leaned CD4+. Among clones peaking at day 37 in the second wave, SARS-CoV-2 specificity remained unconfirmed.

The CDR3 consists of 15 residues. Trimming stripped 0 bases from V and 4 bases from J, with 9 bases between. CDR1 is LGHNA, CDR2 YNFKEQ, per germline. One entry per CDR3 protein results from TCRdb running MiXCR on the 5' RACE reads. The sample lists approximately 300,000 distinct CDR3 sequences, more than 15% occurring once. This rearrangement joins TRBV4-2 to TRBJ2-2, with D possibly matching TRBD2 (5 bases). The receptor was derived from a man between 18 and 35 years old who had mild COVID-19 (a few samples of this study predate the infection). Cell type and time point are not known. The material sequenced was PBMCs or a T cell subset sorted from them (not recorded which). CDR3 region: CASSQDDRGTGELFF. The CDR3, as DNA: TGTGCCAGCAGCCAAGATGACCGGGGCACCGGGGAGCTGTTTTTT.